This T cell receptor (beta chain) was documented in a study of response to subunit inactivated influenza vaccine. The V and J ends lost 1 base and 3 bases respectively, with 16 bases between them. CDR3 length: 16 residues. Germline V lookup: CDR1 SGHTA, CDR2 FQGNSA. TCRdb itself ran the RT-PCR reads through MiXCR, one entry per CDR3 protein. The table includes approximately 530,000 distinct CDR3 sequences, 10% to 15% detected once. The material sequenced was PBMCs from blood, taken 45 days after vaccination. The sequence derives from a man aged 45-65 years who received an inactivated influenza vaccine. V usage is TRBV7-2 and J usage is TRBJ2-7; D not resolved. Here the CDR3 reads CASSLGGPQSLYEQYF. CDR3 nucleotide sequence: TGTGCCAGCAGCTTAGGAGGACCCCAATCACTCTACGAGCAGTACTTC. The full variable domain, rest sourced from reference TRBV7-2 and TRBJ2-7, is GAGVSQSPSNKVTEKGKDVELRCDPISGHTALYWYRQSLGQGLEFLIYFQGNSAPDKSGLPSDRFSAERTGGSVSTLTIQRTQQEDSAVYLCASSLGGPQSLYEQYFGPGTRLTVT.